What follows describes a single T cell receptor beta chain. Its antigen remains unidentified. Measured with immunoSEQ multiplex PCR; TCRdb has only the in-frame clones, and not every one. Of 200,000 or so clones in the sample, approximately 80% were seen once. This sample was taken from a study of cytomegalovirus exposure and HLA in healthy donors. Germline CDR1 and CDR2: SQVTM and ANQGSEA. The CDR3 is 13 residues long. V was pared by 4 bases and J by 7 bases, with 9 bases of the junction left unmatched. Study-wide findings and caveats: Rare TCR sequences predominated, though certain public TCRs were found in many donors. According to reports, the classifier identified cytomegalovirus status with high specificity and sensitivity. Specificity for CMV antigens was confirmed in vitro for a few of the CMV-associated chains.

This chain joins TRBV29-1 and TRBJ1-1; the match to TRBD1 covers 7 bases. Sequenced material: PBMCs. The receptor's source is a woman younger than 45 in good health and CMV-seropositive. The CDR3 DNA is TGCAGCGTTGGACAGGGCGATGGGATTGAAGCTTTCTTT. This sequence encodes CSVGQGDGIEAFF.